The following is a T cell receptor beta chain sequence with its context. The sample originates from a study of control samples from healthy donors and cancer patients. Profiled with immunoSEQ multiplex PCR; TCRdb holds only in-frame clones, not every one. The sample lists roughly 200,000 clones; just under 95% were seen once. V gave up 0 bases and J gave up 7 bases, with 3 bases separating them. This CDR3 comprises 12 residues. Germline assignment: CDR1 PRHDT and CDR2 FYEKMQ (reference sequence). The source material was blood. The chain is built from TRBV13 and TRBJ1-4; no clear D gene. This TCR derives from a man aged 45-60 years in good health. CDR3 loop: CASSLGVEKLFF. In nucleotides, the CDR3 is TGTGCCAGCAGCTTAGGGGTTGAAAAACTGTTTTTT.